This TCR beta chain originates from a study of cytomegalovirus exposure and HLA in healthy donors (dated by TCRdb to about 2017). About the full investigation: In an earlier analysis of about 560 of the donors, 276 Gb of sequence data and approximately 100 million unique TCR beta sequences from roughly 200 million T cells were reported. Approximately 330 gigabases of sequencing data and around 80 million unique TCR sequences made up an early release that covered roughly 670 HLA-typed donors. A later genetic analysis used genome-wide SNP genotypes for about 65% of the 666 donors, treating that subset as a discovery cohort. Rather than drawing on any new phenotypic data, the later analysis identified candidate immune exposures from TCR beta sequences and the way those sequences occurred across donors. Among a few hundred genotyped donors of the cohort, an average of about 240,000 unique TCR beta nucleotide sequences were sequenced per donor, approximately 20% of them non-productive. In a later analysis, previously published TCR beta repertoires from more than 500 donors were re-analyzed and high-resolution HLA genotyping was added so that TCR occurrence patterns could be studied. The study used immunosequencing to profile the T cell repertoires of approximately 630 subjects and linked those repertoires to cytomegalovirus serostatus. HLA typing covered class I and class II loci at four-digit resolution. An earlier analysis of about 600 of the donors used high-throughput TCR beta sequencing to judge whether each TCR beta V gene segment behaved as functional or pseudogenic. Every repertoire in the discovery cohort had been generated on one and the same sequencing platform. Donor age, sex, ethnicity and CMV serostatus were compiled alongside the repertoire data. To predict cytomegalovirus infection status, the study combined high-throughput TCR immunosequencing, statistical association of individual TCRs with disease status, and machine learning. Along with the roughly 670-subject first cohort, a separate validation cohort of some 130 different subjects was used. The study aimed to test whether signatures of past pathogen exposure could be identified by cataloging public T cell receptors. Four or five DR-DQ haplotypes were handled as single units for association and clustering, since linkage in the cohort was strong. Of the approximately 400 genotyped donors, over 80% were placed in the genetic ancestry cluster associated with self-reported Caucasian donors. The number of donors typed differed by locus, with roughly 629-640 for A, B, C, DRB1 and DQB1, roughly 520 for DQA1, 600 to 610 for DPA1, and over 400 for DPB1.

In total, fewer than 750 healthy bone marrow donors made up the cohort. At the time of sampling, all cohort members were nominally healthy, though unrecorded immune exposures were likely present. The donor tested CMV seronegative and was one of the 352 seronegative cohort members. A peripheral blood sample was collected from each donor, and TCR beta sequencing was performed on peripheral blood mononuclear cells. Genomic DNA extraction from the blood cell samples was performed with the Qiagen DNeasy Blood Extraction Kit. Inclusive of the bounding cysteine and phenylalanine, the CDR3 is 17 residues long. Only CDR3 DNA is held: 51 bases, read in frame from base 1. Deletion took 1 base off V and 4 bases off J, with a span of 19 bases between the germline ends. Taken from the germline V gene, the CDR1 and CDR2 loops are SGHTA and FQGNSA. General study outcomes and caveats: In a later genetic analysis, fewer N-insertions in productive TCRs were reported among donors in an Asian-associated ancestry cluster than the approximately 710-donor mean. The classifier was reported to diagnose cytomegalovirus status with high specificity and sensitivity in both the original cohort and the validation cohort. Because counts were too low, seventeen rarely observed V segments, including chromosome 9 orphons, were excluded from the earlier analysis of about 500 of the donors. The presence/absence analyses assumed that sequencing depth was roughly uniform across donors, and that assumption may not be true. Some IMGT-functional V segments, including TRBV6-2 and TRBV6-3, could not be told apart with the 87-base-pair reads, so those segments were excluded. Specific HLA alleles were associated with 15,000 to 20,000 TCR beta sequences at a false discovery rate of 0.05 in a later analysis. Broadly in line with IMGT annotations, most TCR beta V segments showed up in productive rearrangements about 87% or about 30% of the time in an earlier analysis of a few hundred of the donors. Because HLA typing was unavailable for some donors at each locus, only the typed subset was used in association tests. Strong co-occurrence of HLA alleles, especially DR and DQ, made assigning TCR associations to individual alleles difficult. In vitro tests confirmed that three of the cytomegalovirus-associated TCR beta chains recognize cytomegalovirus antigens. A further reported finding was that TCR beta sequences accurately predicted the HLA-A and HLA-B alleles for most subjects in the first cohort. Linkage disequilibrium might explain the correlated functional status among segregating V segments, but an unknown experimental factor could not be excluded. For the cohort, immune exposure information was limited to CMV serostatus. The authors suggested that the approach could potentially be generalized to other disease states and immunological phenotypes. In the study, about 150 TCR beta chains were listed as associated with cytomegalovirus. Most TCR sequences were observed very rarely across donors, whereas some public TCRs were present in many individuals. In a later genetic analysis, a missense DCLRE1C variant was associated with V-gene and J-gene trimming of TCR beta chains, and the association was replicated in an independent cohort. Only TCR beta chains were sequenced in this cohort, and the absence of alpha or paired-chain data limited detectable features. A cluster of highly shared sequence variants was judged likely to be a technical artifact of the sequencing pipeline. In a later analysis, HLA-associated TCR beta chains were found to be more clonally expanded and to have lower generation probabilities than equally common non-associated chains. According to a later analysis, parvovirus B19, influenza, CMV and Epstein-Barr virus appeared linked to several top co-occurrence clusters. According to a later analysis, TCR association rates differed among HLA loci, with DRB1 alleles showing the most associated TCRs and HLA-C alleles showing the fewest. Most CMV-associated TCR beta chains appeared to be HLA-restricted in a later analysis, and the HLA associations seemed to be driven largely by CMV exposure.

The library was produced with the immunoSEQ multiplex PCR assay. For the multiplex PCR, a mixture combining 60 forward primers for TCR Vbeta segments and 13 reverse primers for TCR Jbeta segments was used. Amplification of the CDR3 region of rearranged TCR beta genes was performed with a multiplex PCR assay on genomic DNA. The Illumina HiSeq System was used to sequence the amplified TCR beta libraries as 87-base-pair reads. The source study handled its data this way. In a later analysis, approximately 74 million unique TCR beta chains were counted across the roughly 700 repertoires, and roughly 11 million of these chains were shared by at least two donors. To remove PCR and sequencing errors, raw reads were error-corrected and collapsed into unique sequences using a nearest-neighbor algorithm that merged closely related sequences. CDR3 sequences were aligned to IMGT reference sequences to assign V, D and J gene segments. Each retained sequence needed at least a six-nucleotide match to both a V gene segment and a J gene segment. A rearrangement was called productive if the CDR3 had no stop codons and remained in frame with V and J, and every other rearrangement was called non-productive. Following IMGT convention, CDR3 was defined as the stretch from the second conserved V-encoded cysteine to the conserved J-encoded phenylalanine. Sequences without an unambiguous match to a single V gene segment were excluded from the earlier analysis of approximately 600 of the donors. An earlier analysis of 500 to 700 of the donors classified V segments as functional when productive rearrangements were above 56.7% and as segregating when the standard deviation between donors was above 5%. A statistical classification framework was built for diagnosing cytomegalovirus status from the catalog of TCR beta chain sequences. In a later analysis, TCR nucleotide sequences were compared against IMGT/GENE-DB human TR gene sequences so that V and J genes could be assigned. In a later analysis, CDR3 sequences and most-parsimonious VDJ recombination scenarios were assigned using the TCRdist pipeline. In a later analysis, each TCR beta chain was defined by its CDR3 amino acid sequence together with its V-gene family, and reads without a unique V-gene family were excluded. A later analysis removed 450 to 600 highly shared, low-generation-probability nucleotide sequences to deal with suspected cross-contamination and a sequencing artifact. A later analysis calculated a clonal expansion index for each public chain from normalized within-repertoire ranks of inferred template counts. A later analysis computed generation probabilities with a VDJ recombination model fitted to out-of-frame rearrangements, and checked the results against IGoR. A later analysis scored TCR-TCR, TCR-HLA and TCR-CMV co-occurrence with hypergeometric tests, applying a repertoire-size bias correction to TCR pairs. False discovery rates were estimated in a later analysis by permuting HLA or CMV assignments 20 times. In a later analysis, co-occurring TCRs were grouped using DBSCAN, and TCRdist sequence similarity was added for clustering within HLA-allele-positive subsets. For co-occurrence clustering, repertoires with fewer than 30,000 or more than 120,000 public chains were excluded, along with five repertoires with anomalous nucleotide sharing. TCRdb took this table from immuneACCESS and kept in-frame rearrangements with V and J called. Such tables lack part of the clones; where checked against another copy, unresolved V genes explain under half of the gap, and the rest is unexplained. Clone size and the V and J calls come from that table; the DNA yielded D and trimming. For this sample, the table gives about 110,000 clones. 0.5% to 0.7% of the sample rests with the top ten.

Remarks on this clone: Its specific antigen is unknown.

The V and J genes are TRBV7-2 and TRBJ1-1; the D region possibly corresponds to TRBD1 (6 bases align). The sequence was collected from a middle-aged man in good health and CMV-seronegative. Specimen: PBMCs. The CDR3 reads CASSLGPRGGRGTEAFF. The DNA sequence is as follows: TGTGCCAGCAGCTTAGGGCCGAGGGGGGGGCGCGGCACTGAAGCTTTCTTT.